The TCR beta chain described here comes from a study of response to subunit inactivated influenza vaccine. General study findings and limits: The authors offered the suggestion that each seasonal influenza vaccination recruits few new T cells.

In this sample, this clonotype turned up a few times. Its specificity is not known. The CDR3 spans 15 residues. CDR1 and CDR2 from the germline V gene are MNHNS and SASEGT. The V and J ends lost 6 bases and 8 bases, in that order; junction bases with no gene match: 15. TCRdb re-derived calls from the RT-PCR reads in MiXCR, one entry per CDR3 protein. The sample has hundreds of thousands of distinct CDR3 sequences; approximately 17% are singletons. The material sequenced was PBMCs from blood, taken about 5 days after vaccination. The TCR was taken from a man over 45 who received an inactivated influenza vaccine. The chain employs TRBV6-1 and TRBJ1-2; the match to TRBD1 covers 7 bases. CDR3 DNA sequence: TGTGCCAGCAGAGGGACAGCCACTCACATGGGGGGCTACACCTTC. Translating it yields CASRGTATHMGGYTF.